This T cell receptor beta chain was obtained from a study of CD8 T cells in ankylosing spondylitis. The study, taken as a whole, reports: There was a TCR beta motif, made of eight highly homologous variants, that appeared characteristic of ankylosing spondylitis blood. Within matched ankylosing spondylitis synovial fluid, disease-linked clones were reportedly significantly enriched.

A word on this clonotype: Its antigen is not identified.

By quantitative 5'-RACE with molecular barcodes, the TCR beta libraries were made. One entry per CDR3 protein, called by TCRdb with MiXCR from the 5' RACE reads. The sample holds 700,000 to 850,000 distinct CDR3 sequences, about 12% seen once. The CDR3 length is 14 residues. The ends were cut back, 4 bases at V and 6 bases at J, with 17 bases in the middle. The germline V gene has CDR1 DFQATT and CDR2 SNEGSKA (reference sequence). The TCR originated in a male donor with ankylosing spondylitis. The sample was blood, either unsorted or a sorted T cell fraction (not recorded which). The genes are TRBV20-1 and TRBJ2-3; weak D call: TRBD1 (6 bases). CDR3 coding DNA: TGCAGTGCTACCCACAGGGTTGTGGGGGATACGCAGTATTTT. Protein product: CSATHRVVGDTQYF.